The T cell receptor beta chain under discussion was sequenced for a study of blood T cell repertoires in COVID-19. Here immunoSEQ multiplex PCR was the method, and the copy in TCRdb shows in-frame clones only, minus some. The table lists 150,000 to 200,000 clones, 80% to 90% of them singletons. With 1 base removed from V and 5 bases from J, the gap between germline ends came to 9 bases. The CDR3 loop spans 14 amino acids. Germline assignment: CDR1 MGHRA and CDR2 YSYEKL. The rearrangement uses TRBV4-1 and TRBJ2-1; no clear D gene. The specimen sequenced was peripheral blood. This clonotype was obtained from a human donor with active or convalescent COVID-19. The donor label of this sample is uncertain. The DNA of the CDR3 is TGCGCCAGCAGCCAAGCCGTTGAGCACAATGAGCAGTTCTTC. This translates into CASSQAVEHNEQFF.